The present T cell receptor (beta chain) was sequenced within a study of post-analysis software for immune sequencing data. Study details: Relapsing-remitting, secondary progressive and progressive-relapsing multiple sclerosis courses were included. Study conclusions and caveats: Samples sharing a preparation batch grouped tightly together when assessed by F measure. TRBV5-6, TRBV5-1 and TRBV20-1 were among four to six TRBV segments more frequent in patients than controls. A significant reduction in normalized Chao1 diversity was observed in multiple sclerosis patients versus controls.

This CDR3 region has 16 residues. Germline CDR1 and CDR2: MNHEY and SVGAGI. V was clipped by 5 bases and J by 6 bases; unmatched bases: 10. The TCR beta cDNA libraries contained unique molecular identifiers. TCRdb re-analysed the PCR reads in MiXCR, keeping a single row per CDR3 protein. The sample includes over 150,000 distinct CDR3 sequences, approximately 35% of them seen just once. This clonotype was detected only a few times. Antigen: not known. This TCR was sampled from a girl aged 10 to 17 with multiple sclerosis. Sequences were derived from blood, sampled after autologous hematopoietic stem cell transplantation. V usage is TRBV6-5 and J usage is TRBJ1-5; TRBD1 matches at 10 bases. The CDR3 spells CASSTQGQGSGQPQHF. CDR3 bases: TGTGCCAGCAGTACCCAGGGACAGGGGAGTGGTCAGCCCCAGCATTTT.